Given below is one TCR beta chain in context. Its antigen remains unknown. The data derive from a study of CXCR3-negative and CXCR3-positive naive CD8 T cells. 5' RACE with UMI labels generated the TRB cDNA libraries. TCRdb re-called the 5' RACE reads and gives one entry per CDR3 protein, without DNA. Listed are 85,000 to 120,000 distinct CDR3 sequences; 0.3% to 0.4% falls within the top ten. This CDR3 is 14 amino acids long. CDR1 is GTSNPN, CDR2 SVGIG, per germline (reference sequence). General observations from the study: TRB CDR3s of CXCR3-positive naive cells were more hydrophobic than those of CXCR3-negative naive cells.

The chain carries TRBV30 and TRBJ2-7; TCRdb's assignment of TRBD1 cannot be checked, as there is no DNA. The receptor's source is a human donor in good health. Some clones in this sample may be carry-over from other donors' samples. The sequencing input was naive CXCR3+ CD8+ T cells from blood. Subset defined: CD45RO-CCR7+CD27+CD95- naive CD8+ T cells expressing CXCR3 (TNR3+). Here the CDR3 reads CAWGPGTGVDEQYF.